Reported below is one TCR beta chain. This specimen belongs to a study of OX40 agonist ivuxolimab in advanced cancers. Profiled with immunoSEQ multiplex PCR; TCRdb holds only in-frame clones, not every one. The sample consists of over 20,000 clones, 75% to 90% of them appearing once. The length of the CDR3 is 13 residues. The V and J ends lost 1 base and 7 bases, in that order; junction bases with no gene match: 1. Per the germline V gene, CDR1 is SEHNR and CDR2 is FQNEAQ (reference sequence). The source material was CD4+ or CD8+ T cells sorted from blood, sampled in a trial of the OX40 agonist ivuxolimab. This chain links TRBV7-9 with TRBJ1-2; 9 bases map to TRBD1. This sequence originates from an adult with an advanced solid tumor such as melanoma, head and neck, liver or kidney cancer. CDR3 residues: CASSLGDRAGYTF. The DNA for the CDR3 is TGTGCCAGCAGCTTAGGGGACAGGGCTGGCTACACCTTC.